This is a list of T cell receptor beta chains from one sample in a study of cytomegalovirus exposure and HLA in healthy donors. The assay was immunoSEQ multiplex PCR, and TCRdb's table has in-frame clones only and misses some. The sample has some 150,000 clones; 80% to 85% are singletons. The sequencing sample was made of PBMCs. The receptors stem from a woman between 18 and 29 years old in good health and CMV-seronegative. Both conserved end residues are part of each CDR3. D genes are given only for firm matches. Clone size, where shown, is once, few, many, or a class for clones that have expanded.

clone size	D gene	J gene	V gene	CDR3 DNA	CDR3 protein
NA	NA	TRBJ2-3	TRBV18	TGTGCCAGCTCACCCGGGACAGATACGCAGTATTTT	CASSPGTDTQYF
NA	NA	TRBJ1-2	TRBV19	TGTGCCAGTAGTATAAGAGGGACAAGTGGCTACACCTTC	CASSIRGTSGYTF
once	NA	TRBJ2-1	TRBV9	TGTGCCAGCAGCGTAACAGCATCTTTAGGCTACAATGAGCAGTTCTTC	CASSVTASLGYNEQFF
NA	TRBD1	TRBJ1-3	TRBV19	TGTGCCAGTAGTACGACAGGGCGAAACACCATATATTTT	CASSTTGRNTIYF
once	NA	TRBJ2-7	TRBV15	TGTGCCACCAGCAGAGATTTTCGGAGCTCCTACGAGCAGTACTTC	CATSRDFRSSYEQYF
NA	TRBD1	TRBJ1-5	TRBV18	TGTGCCAGCTCACCAGAGACAGGGGTCGAACAGCCCCAGCATTTT	CASSPETGVEQPQHF
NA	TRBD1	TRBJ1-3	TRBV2	TGTGCCGGACAGGGGACGAGCTCTGGAAACACCATATATTTT	CAGQGTSSGNTIYF
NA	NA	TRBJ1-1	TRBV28	TGTGCCAGCAGTGACGGACACCCGAACACTGAAGCTTTCTTT	CASSDGHPNTEAFF
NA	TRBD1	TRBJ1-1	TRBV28	TGTGCCAGCAGCCCACAGGGGGCTACCTCTGAAGCTTTCTTT	CASSPQGATSEAFF
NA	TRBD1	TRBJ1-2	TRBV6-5	TGTGCCAGCACCCCAAACCGGGACAGGGTCGGCTACACCTTC	CASTPNRDRVGYTF
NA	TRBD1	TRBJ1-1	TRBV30	TGTGCCTGGAGTGTAAAAGGAGGTGACAGGGGGCGGAACACTGAAGCTTTCTTT	CAWSVKGGDRGRNTEAFF
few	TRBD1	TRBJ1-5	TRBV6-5	TGTGCCAGCAGTTACACCGATCGACAGGGACAGCCCCAGCATTTT	CASSYTDRQGQPQHF
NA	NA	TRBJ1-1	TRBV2	TGTGCCAGCAGTTTTAAGAACACTGAAGCTTTCTTT	CASSFKNTEAFF
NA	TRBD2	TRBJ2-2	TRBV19	TGTGCCAGTAGTCATCCCATCCTCCGACTAGCGGGGGACCTTCCTTACACCGGGGAGCTGTTTTTT	CASSHPILRLAGDLPYTGELFF
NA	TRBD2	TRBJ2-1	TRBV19	TGTGCCAGTAGTATATTACTAGCGGGGAATGAGCAGTTCTTC	CASSILLAGNEQFF
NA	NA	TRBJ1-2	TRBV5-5	TGTGCCAGCAGCTTGGACAGAAACTATGGCTACACCTTC	CASSLDRNYGYTF
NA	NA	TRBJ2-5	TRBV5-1	TGCGCCAGCAGCTTGGGGGCCTTGGGGACAACTAGAGGGGAGACCCAGTACTTC	CASSLGALGTTRGETQYF
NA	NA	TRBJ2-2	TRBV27	TGTGCCAGCAGTTTCTGGTCTACGAACACCGGGGAGCTGTTTTTT	CASSFWSTNTGELFF
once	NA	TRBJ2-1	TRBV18	TGTGCCAGCTCACCTAGGGACAGCGGGTGGCAGTTCTTC	CASSPRDSGWQFF
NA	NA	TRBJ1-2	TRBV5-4	TGTGCCAGCAGCTTGAGGGGCATCGACTATGGCTACACCTTC	CASSLRGIDYGYTF
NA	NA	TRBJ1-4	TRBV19	TGTGCCAGTTCTGACCGGGGGTACCGTAATGAAAAACTGTTTTTT	CASSDRGYRNEKLFF
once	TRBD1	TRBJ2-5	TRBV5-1	TGCGCCAGCAGCTTGAGGACAGGGGGCCGAGGGGAGACCCAGTACTTC	CASSLRTGGRGETQYF
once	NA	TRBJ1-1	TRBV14	TGTGCCAGCAGCGAACAGCTCTCGAACACTGAAGCTTTCTTT	CASSEQLSNTEAFF
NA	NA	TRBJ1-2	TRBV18	TGTGCCAGCTCCCCCGATTGGACGCAGGGGTTAGTCTATGGCTACACCTTC	CASSPDWTQGLVYGYTF
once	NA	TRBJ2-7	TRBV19	TGTGCCAGTAGAACAGGTTCCTACGAGCAGTACTTC	CASRTGSYEQYF
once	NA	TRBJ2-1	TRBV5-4	TGTGCCAGCAGCTTGGGGTCGGATGAGCAGTTCTTC	CASSLGSDEQFF
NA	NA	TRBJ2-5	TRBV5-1	TGCGCCAGCTCCAGAGGCAGGGAAGAGACCCAGTACTTC	CASSRGREETQYF
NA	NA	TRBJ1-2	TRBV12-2	TGTGCAAGTCGCTTGGTGACAGGGCTTTTCTATGGCTACACCTTC	CASRLVTGLFYGYTF
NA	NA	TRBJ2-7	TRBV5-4	TGTGCCAGCAGCTTGTCTTTGTACGAGCAGTACTTC	CASSLSLYEQYF
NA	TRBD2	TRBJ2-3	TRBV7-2	TGTGCCAGCAGCTTAGCTAGCGGGGGGGGAGATACGCAGTATTTT	CASSLASGGGDTQYF
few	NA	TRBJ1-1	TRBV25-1	TGTGCCAGCAGTGATATGACGAGGGGCGGGGTTGAAGCTTTCTTT	CASSDMTRGGVEAFF
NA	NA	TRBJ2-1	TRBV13	TGTGCCAGCAGCTGGGGACTCAATGAGCAGTTCTTC	CASSWGLNEQFF
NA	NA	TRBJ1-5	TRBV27	TGTGCCAGCACTTCCCGACAGGGCAATCAGCCCCAGCATTTT	CASTSRQGNQPQHF
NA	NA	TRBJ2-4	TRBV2	TGTGCCAGCAGTGAAGCGGAGGTTACAGTCAAAAACATTCAGTACTTC	CASSEAEVTVKNIQYF
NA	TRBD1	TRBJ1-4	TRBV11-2	TGTGCCAGCAGCCCGGACAGGGGGCACGGTGAAAAACTGTTTTTT	CASSPDRGHGEKLFF
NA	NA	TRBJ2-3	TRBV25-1	TGTGCCAGCAGTGAATATATAGCAGGGGGGAGCACAGATACGCAGTATTTT	CASSEYIAGGSTDTQYF
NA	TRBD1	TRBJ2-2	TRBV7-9	TGTGCCAGCAGCCCCCGGGACAGGGACCCCGGGGAGCTGTTTTTT	CASSPRDRDPGELFF
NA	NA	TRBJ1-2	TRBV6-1	TGTGCCAGCAGTGTAACAAGCCTAGCTAACTATGGCTACACCTTC	CASSVTSLANYGYTF
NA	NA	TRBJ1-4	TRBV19	TGTGCCAGTAGTATTAGTTTCGGACTAAGTCCAACTAATGAAAAACTGTTTTTT	CASSISFGLSPTNEKLFF
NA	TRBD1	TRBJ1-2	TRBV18	TGTGCCAGCTCACCAGACAGGGTAGGAGGCTACACCTTC	CASSPDRVGGYTF
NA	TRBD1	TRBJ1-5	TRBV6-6	TGTGCCAGCAGTTTGCTAAACAGGGGGCTGGGGCAGCCCCAGCATTTT	CASSLLNRGLGQPQHF
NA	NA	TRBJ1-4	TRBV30	TGTGCCTGGAGCTTGGGGAGGAGCTTTAATGAAAAACTGTTTTTT	CAWSLGRSFNEKLFF
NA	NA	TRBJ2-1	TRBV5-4	TGTGCCAGCAGCTTGAATCTCGGGGAGCAGTTCTTC	CASSLNLGEQFF
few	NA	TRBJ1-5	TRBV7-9	TGTGCCAGCAGCTCGGGGGGGGGTTACAATCAGCCCCAGCATTTT	CASSSGGGYNQPQHF
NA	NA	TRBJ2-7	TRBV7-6	TGTGCCAGCAGCTCCCTAAACTACGAGCAGTACTTC	CASSSLNYEQYF
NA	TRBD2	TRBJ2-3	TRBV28	TGTGCCAGCAGTCCCGGACTAGCTACTATAGATACGCAGTATTTT	CASSPGLATIDTQYF
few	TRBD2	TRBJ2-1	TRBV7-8	TGTGCCAGCAGCTTTCTAGCGGGGGGGGGTACCTACAATGAGCAGTTCTTC	CASSFLAGGGTYNEQFF
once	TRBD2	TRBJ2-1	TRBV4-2	TGTGCCAGCAGCCAACGGGGGGGTCGGAATGAGCAGTTCTTC	CASSQRGGRNEQFF
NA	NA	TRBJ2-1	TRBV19	TGTGCCAGTAGTGTAGACTATTCCAATGAGCAGTTCTTC	CASSVDYSNEQFF
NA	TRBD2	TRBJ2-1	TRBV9	TGTGCCAGCAGCGTTGGCGGGGGGGCCTTGGATGAGCAGTTCTTC	CASSVGGGALDEQFF
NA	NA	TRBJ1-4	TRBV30	TGTGCCTGGAGTGGGTCTTTTTCTCCCGGAGGGAAACTGTTTTTT	CAWSGSFSPGGKLFF
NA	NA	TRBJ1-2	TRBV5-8	TGTGCCAGCAGCCCCCATGTCTATGGCTACACCTTC	CASSPHVYGYTF
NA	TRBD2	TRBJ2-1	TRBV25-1	TGTGCCAGCAGTGCGGGGGAGGCTAGCGGGGGGGTCAATGAGCAGTTCTTC	CASSAGEASGGVNEQFF
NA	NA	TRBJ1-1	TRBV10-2	TGCGCCAGCAGTGAGCAACATCTCGGACTGGCTGAAGCTTTCTTC	CASSEQHLGLAEAFF
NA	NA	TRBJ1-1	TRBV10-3	TGTGCCTCCTGGGAGGGCAGCGAGAGGGGGAACACTGAAGCTTTCTTT	CASWEGSERGNTEAFF
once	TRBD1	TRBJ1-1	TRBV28	TGTGCCAGCAATTCCCCCCCCGGGACAGGGGGGAAGGACACTGAAGCTTTCTTT	CASNSPPGTGGKDTEAFF
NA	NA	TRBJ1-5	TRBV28	TGTGCCAGCAGGCCCGGGTGGATCGACAATCAGCCCCAGCATTTT	CASRPGWIDNQPQHF
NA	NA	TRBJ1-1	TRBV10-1	TGCGCCAGCTATCCTGGTCGGAGAGCTTTCTTT	CASYPGRRAFF
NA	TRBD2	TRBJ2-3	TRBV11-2	TGTGCCAGCAGCTTACGGCTAGCGGGGGCTTTCACAGATACGCAGTATTTT	CASSLRLAGAFTDTQYF